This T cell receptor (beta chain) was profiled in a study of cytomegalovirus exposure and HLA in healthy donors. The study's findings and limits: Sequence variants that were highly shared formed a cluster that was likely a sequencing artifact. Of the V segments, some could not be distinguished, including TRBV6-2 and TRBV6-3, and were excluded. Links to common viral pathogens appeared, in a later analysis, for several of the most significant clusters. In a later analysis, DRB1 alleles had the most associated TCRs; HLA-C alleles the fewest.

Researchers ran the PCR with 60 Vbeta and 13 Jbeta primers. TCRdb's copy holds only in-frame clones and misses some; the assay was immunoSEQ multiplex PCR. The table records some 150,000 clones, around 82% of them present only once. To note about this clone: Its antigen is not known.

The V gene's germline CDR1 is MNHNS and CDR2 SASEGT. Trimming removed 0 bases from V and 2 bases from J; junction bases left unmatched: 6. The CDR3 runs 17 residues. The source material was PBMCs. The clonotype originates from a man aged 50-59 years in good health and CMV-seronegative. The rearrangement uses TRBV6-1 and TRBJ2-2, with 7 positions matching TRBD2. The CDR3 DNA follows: TGTGCCAGCAGTGAAGCTGGGGGGGGGTTAAACACCGGGGAGCTGTTTTTT. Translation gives CASSEAGGGLNTGELFF.